This is a list of T cell receptor beta chains from one sample in a study of identical twins. TCRdb called the 5' RACE reads again in MiXCR, with one record for every CDR3 protein. Among about 890,000 distinct CDR3 sequences listed, about 12% were seen once. These data were also reused for a study on yellow fever vaccine responses in identical twins.

The sample comprised PBMCs. The receptors shown here come from a woman under 30 in good health. The CDR3 runs from the conserved cysteine through the conserved F or W. A D gene is named only where the DNA matches it firmly. The size entry is marked missing in some rows and otherwise reads once, few, many or a size class.

.	TRBV27	TRBJ1-6	.	CASSIRHTSSYNSPLHF	TGTGCCAGCAGCATAAGACATACGAGCTCCTATAATTCACCCCTCCACTTT
.	TRBV7-9	TRBJ2-7	.	CASSLVQTYEQYF	TGTGCCAGCAGCTTAGTCCAGACCTACGAGCAGTACTTC
TRBD1	TRBV9	TRBJ2-7	.	CASSVGQGAAYEQYF	TGTGCCAGCAGCGTTGGACAGGGGGCGGCCTACGAGCAGTACTTC
.	TRBV5-1	TRBJ2-5	many	CASSSGVGTQYF	TGCGCCAGCAGCTCAGGGGTCGGGACCCAGTACTTC
.	TRBV7-9	TRBJ1-1	.	CASSFSGEAFF	TGTGCCAGCAGCTTTTCGGGCGAGGCTTTCTTT
.	TRBV28	TRBJ2-4	few	CASSRDTFNIQYF	TGTGCCAGCAGTAGGGACACATTCAACATTCAGTACTTC
TRBD1	TRBV2	TRBJ1-5	few	CASSADRAVNQPQHF	TGTGCCAGCAGCGCGGACAGGGCGGTGAATCAGCCCCAGCATTTT
.	TRBV2	TRBJ2-7	.	CASTGPVGEVIYEQYF	TGTGCCAGCACTGGCCCCGTCGGGGAGGTGATCTACGAGCAGTACTTC
TRBD2	TRBV12-3/TRBV12-4	TRBJ2-7	.	CASSLLGTSGSHEQYF	TGTGCCAGCAGTTTATTGGGGACTAGCGGGAGTCACGAGCAGTACTTC
TRBD2	TRBV5-1	TRBJ2-1	few	CASSKGGLAGVQFF	TGCGCCAGCAGCAAAGGGGGACTAGCGGGAGTGCAGTTCTTC
TRBD2	TRBV5-4	TRBJ2-1	.	CASSLVGTRIQEQFF	TGTGCCAGCAGCTTGGTGGGGACTAGAATTCAGGAGCAGTTCTTC
.	TRBV10-3	TRBJ2-5	.	CATALRGPNQETQYF	TGTGCCACCGCCTTACGGGGGCCCAACCAAGAGACCCAGTACTTC
.	TRBV29-1	TRBJ2-2	many	CSVPTSRFYLSGELFF	TGCAGCGTCCCAACTAGTCGGTTTTATTTATCCGGGGAGCTGTTTTTT
.	TRBV6-2/TRBV6-3	TRBJ2-1	.	CASSPGFSYNEQFF	TGTGCCAGCAGCCCGGGTTTCTCCTACAATGAGCAGTTCTTC
TRBD2	TRBV2	TRBJ2-7	many	CASKIAGSGEQYF	TGTGCCAGCAAGATAGCGGGAAGTGGGGAGCAGTACTTC
TRBD1	TRBV11-2	TRBJ2-2	.	CASSPVRTGTRVGTGELFF	TGTGCCAGCAGCCCTGTGAGGACAGGGACGCGCGTTGGCACCGGGGAGCTGTTTTTT
TRBD2	TRBV7-2	TRBJ2-7	.	CASSFSGTLTIPYEQYF	TGTGCCAGCAGCTTTAGCGGGACCCTCACCATTCCCTACGAGCAGTACTTC
.	TRBV20-1	TRBJ1-2	few	CSAISLRSVNGYTF	TGCAGTGCTATAAGTTTACGGAGCGTCAATGGCTACACCTTC
TRBD1	TRBV12-3/TRBV12-4	TRBJ1-4	many	CASSPQGGEEKLFF	TGTGCCAGCAGTCCACAGGGGGGGGAAGAAAAACTGTTTTTT
.	TRBV3-1	TRBJ1-5	.	CASSQDYRHNQPQHF	TGTGCCAGCAGCCAAGATTACAGGCATAATCAGCCCCAGCATTTT
.	TRBV7-6	TRBJ1-1	.	CASSSFDSTEAFF	TGTGCCAGCAGCAGCTTCGACAGCACTGAAGCTTTCTTT
.	TRBV10-2	TRBJ2-2	.	CASSENYGSGELFF	TGCGCCAGCAGTGAGAACTATGGATCCGGGGAGCTGTTTTTT
TRBD1	TRBV11-2	TRBJ2-3	.	CASSLGQEFYPVSDTQYF	TGTGCCAGCAGCCTGGGACAGGAGTTTTATCCAGTGTCGGATACGCAGTATTTT